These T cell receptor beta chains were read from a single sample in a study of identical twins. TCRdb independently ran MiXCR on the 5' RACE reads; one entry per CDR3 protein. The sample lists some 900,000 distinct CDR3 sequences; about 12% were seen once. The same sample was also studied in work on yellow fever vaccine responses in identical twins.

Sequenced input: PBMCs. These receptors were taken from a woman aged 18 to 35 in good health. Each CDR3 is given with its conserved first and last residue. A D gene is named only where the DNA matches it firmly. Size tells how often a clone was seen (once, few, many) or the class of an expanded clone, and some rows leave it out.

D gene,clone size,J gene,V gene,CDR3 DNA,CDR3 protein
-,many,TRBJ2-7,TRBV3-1,TGTGCCAGCAGCTCCTACCCCGGGGGAGTCAACCCCTACGAGCAGTACTTC,CASSSYPGGVNPYEQYF
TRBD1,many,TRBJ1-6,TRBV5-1,TGCGCCAGCAGCGGGTGGACAGGGGATAATTCACCCCTCCACTTT,CASSGWTGDNSPLHF
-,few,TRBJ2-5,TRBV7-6,TGTGCCACGGACCTAGGGGACGAGACCCAGTACTTC,CATDLGDETQYF
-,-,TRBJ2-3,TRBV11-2,TGTGCCAGCAGGGAAGAGGATACGCAGTATTTT,CASREEDTQYF
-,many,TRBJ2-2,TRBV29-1,TGCAGCGTTAAAACCGGGACAACGAACACCGGGGAGCTGTTTTTT,CSVKTGTTNTGELFF
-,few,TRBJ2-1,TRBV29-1,TGCAGCGTTGAAGAAGGTTACAATGAGCAGTTCTTC,CSVEEGYNEQFF
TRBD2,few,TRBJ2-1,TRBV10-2,TGCGCCAGCATGGCGGGTAGCGGGCCCTACAATGAGCAGTTCTTC,CASMAGSGPYNEQFF
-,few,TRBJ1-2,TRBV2,TGTGCCAGCAGAGCCCCGGCCACATTTTATGGCTACACCTTC,CASRAPATFYGYTF
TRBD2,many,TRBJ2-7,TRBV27,TGTGCCAGCAGCAGCCTTGGGGGGAGGGCCTACGAGCAGTACTTC,CASSSLGGRAYEQYF
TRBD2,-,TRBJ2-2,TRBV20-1,TGCAGTGCCGCGGCGGGGGGGAAGACCGGGGAGCTGTTTTTT,CSAAAGGKTGELFF
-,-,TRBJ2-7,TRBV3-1,TGTGCCAGCAGCCCCCGCTGGAGGGGGTACGAGCAGTACTTC,CASSPRWRGYEQYF